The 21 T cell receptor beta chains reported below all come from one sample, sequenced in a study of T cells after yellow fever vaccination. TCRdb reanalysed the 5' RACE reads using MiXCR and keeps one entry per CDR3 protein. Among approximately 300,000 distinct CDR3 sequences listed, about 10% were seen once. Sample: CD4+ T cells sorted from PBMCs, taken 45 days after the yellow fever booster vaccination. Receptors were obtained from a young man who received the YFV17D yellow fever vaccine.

CDR3 coding DNA: TGTGCCAGTAGTATAGCCAGGGGAAATGAGCAGTTCTTC. Protein: CASSIARGNEQFF. J is TRBJ2-1 and V is TRBV19; D may be TRBD1 (6 bases). Trimming removed 1 base at V and 7 bases at J, with 8 bases between. Germline CDR1 LNHDA, CDR2 SQIVND (reference sequence). This CDR3 has 13 amino acids.

CDR3 nucleotides: TGCAGTGCTAGTCTGGATGCCTACGAGCAGTACGTC. This sequence encodes CSASLDAYEQYV. The chain links TRBV20-1 to TRBJ2-7; D gene ambiguous. This CDR3 comprises 12 residues. CDR1 is DFQATT and CDR2 is SNEGSKA in the germline V gene (reference sequence). Trimming took 3 bases from V and 2 from J, leaving 8 bases between them.

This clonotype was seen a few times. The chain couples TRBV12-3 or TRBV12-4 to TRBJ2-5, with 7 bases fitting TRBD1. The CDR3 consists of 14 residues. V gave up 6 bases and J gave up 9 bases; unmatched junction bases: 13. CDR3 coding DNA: TGTGCCAGCAGAACACAGACAGGGAAGTTAGCCCAGTACTTC. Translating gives CASRTQTGKLAQYF.

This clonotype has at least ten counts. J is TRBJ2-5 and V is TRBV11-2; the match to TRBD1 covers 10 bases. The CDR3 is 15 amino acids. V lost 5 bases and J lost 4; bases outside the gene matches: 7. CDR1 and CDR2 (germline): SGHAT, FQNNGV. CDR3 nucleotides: TGTGCCAGCAGCCGCCGGACAGGGGGGTCAGAGACCCAGTACTTC. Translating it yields CASSRRTGGSETQYF.

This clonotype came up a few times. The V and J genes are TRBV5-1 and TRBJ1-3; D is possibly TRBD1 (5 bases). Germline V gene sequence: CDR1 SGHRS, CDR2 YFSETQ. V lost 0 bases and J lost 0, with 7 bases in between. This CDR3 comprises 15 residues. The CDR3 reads CASSLVGGSGNTIYF. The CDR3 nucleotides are TGCGCCAGCAGCTTGGTCGGGGGCTCTGGAAACACCATATATTTT.

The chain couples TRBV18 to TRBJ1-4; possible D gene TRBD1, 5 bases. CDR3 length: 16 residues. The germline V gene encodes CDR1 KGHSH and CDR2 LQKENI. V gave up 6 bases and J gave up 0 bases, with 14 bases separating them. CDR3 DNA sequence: TGTGCCAGCTCCCAAATGGGGGGTGCAACTAATGAAAAACTGTTTTTT. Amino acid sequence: CASSQMGGATNEKLFF.

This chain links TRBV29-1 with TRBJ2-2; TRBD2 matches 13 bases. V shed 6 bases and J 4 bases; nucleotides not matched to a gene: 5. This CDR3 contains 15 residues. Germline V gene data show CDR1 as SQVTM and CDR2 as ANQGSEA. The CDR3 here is CSVLGLAGFTGELFF. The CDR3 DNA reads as TGCAGCGTGCTGGGACTAGCGGGGTTCACCGGGGAGCTGTTTTTT.

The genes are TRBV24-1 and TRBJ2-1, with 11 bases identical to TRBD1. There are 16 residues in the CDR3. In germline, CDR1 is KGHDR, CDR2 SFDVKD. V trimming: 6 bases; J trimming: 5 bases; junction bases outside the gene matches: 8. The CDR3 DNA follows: TGTGCCACCAGTTCAATAGGACAGGGGGCGGACAATGAGCAGTTCTTC. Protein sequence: CATSSIGQGADNEQFF.

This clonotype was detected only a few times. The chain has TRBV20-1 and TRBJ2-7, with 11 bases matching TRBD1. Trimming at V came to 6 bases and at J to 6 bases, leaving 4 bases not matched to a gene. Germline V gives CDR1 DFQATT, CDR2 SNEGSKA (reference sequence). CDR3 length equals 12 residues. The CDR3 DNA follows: TGCAGTGCCACGGGACAGGGGGGCGAGCAGTACGTC. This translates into CSATGQGGEQYV.

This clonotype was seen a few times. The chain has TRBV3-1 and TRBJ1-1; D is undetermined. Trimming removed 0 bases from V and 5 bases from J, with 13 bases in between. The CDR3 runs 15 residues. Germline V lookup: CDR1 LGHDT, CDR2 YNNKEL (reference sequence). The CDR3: CASSQDRAPRTEAFF. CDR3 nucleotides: TGTGCCAGCAGCCAAGATAGGGCACCGCGGACTGAAGCTTTCTTT.

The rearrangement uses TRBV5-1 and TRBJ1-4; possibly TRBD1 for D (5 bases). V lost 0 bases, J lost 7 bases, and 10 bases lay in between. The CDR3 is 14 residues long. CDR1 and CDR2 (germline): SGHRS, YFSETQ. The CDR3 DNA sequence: TGCGCCAGCAGCTTGGGGGGGAACTCTGAAAAACTGTTTTTT. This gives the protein CASSLGGNSEKLFF.

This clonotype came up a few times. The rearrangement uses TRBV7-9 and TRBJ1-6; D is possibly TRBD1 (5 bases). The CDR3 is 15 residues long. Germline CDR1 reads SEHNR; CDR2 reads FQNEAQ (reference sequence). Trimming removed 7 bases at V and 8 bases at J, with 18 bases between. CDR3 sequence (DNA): TGTGCCAGCACCCCCCGAGGGGACCTTGATTCACCCCTCCACTTT. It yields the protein CASTPRGDLDSPLHF.

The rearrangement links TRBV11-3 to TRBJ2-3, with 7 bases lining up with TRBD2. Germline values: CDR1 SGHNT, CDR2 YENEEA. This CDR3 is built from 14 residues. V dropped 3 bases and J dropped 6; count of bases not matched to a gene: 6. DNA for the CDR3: TGTGCCAGCAGCTTTGGAACTAGCGTCGATACGCAGTATTTT. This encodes CASSFGTSVDTQYF.

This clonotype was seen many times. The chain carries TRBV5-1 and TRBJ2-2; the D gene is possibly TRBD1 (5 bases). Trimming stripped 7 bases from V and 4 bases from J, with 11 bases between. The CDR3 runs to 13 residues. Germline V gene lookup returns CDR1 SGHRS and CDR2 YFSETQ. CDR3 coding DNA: TGCGCCAGCGCCTTACAGGTCACCGGGGAGCTGTTTTTT. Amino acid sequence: CASALQVTGELFF.

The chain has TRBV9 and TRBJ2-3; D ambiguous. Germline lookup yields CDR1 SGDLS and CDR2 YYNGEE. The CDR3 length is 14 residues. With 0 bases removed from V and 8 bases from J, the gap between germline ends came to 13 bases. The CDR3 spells CASSVASSYGTQYF. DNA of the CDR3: TGTGCCAGCAGCGTAGCATCTTCCTATGGTACGCAGTATTTT.

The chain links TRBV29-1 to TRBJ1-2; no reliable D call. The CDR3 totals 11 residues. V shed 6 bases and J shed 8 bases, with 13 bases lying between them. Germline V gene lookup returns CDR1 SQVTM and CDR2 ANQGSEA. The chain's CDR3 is CSVSGTFGYTF. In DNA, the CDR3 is TGCAGCGTCTCAGGTACTTTCGGCTACACCTTC.

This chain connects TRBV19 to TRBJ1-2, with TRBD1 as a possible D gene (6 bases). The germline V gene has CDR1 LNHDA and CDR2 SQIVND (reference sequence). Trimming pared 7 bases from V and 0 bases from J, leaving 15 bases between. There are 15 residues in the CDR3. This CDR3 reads CASKTQRGTNYGYTF. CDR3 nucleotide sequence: TGTGCCAGTAAAACGCAGAGGGGGACTAACTATGGCTACACCTTC. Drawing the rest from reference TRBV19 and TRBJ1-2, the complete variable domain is DGGITQSPKYLFRKEGQNVTLSCEQNLNHDAMYWYRQDPGQGLRLIYYSQIVNDFQKGDIAEGYSVSREKKESFPLTVTSAQKNPTAFYLCASKTQRGTNYGYTFGSGTRLTVV.

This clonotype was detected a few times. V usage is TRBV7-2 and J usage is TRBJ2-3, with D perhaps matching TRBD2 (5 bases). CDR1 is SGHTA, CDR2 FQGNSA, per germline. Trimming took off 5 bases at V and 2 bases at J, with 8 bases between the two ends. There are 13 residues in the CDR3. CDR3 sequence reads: CASSIDYTDTQYF. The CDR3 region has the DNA TGTGCCAGCAGCATCGACTACACAGATACGCAGTATTTT.

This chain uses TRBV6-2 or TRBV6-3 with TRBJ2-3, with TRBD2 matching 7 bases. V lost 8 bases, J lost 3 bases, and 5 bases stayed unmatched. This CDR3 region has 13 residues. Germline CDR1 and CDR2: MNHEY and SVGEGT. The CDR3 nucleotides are TGTGCCAGCGGGCGTAGCGGGACAGATACGCAGTATTTT. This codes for CASGRSGTDTQYF.

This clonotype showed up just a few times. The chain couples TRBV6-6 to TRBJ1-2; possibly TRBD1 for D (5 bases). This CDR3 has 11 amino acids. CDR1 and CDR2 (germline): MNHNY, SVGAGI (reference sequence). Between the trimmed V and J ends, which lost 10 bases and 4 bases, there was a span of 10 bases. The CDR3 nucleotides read TGTGCCATCCGACAGCTCTATGGCTACACCTTC. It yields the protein CAIRQLYGYTF.

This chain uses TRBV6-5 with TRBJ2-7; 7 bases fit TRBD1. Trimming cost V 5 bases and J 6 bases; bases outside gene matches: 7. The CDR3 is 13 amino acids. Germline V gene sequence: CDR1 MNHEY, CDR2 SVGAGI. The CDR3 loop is CASSTRNRGEQYV. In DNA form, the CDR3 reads TGTGCCAGCAGTACTAGAAACAGGGGCGAGCAGTACGTC.